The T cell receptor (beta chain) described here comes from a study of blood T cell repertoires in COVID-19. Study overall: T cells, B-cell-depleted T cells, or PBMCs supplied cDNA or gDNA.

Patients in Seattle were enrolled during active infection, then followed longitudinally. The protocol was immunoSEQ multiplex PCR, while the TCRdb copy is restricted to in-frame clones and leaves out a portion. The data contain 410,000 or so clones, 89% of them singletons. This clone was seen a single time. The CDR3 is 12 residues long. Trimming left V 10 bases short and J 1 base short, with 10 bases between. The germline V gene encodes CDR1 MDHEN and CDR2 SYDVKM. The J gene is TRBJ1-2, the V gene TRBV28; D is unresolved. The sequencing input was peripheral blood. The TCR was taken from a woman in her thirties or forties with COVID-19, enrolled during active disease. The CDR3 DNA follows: TGTGCCACCCGGGATCTTAACTATGGCTACACCTTC. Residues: CATRDLNYGYTF.